These 26 T cell receptor beta chains came from one sample sequenced in a study of blood T cell repertoires in COVID-19. Here immunoSEQ multiplex PCR was the method, and the copy in TCRdb shows in-frame clones only, minus some. The sample lists hundreds of thousands of clones; approximately 80% were seen once. Sequenced material: peripheral blood. The receptors stem from a woman aged 70 to 79 with acute or convalescent COVID-19.

The gene calls are TRBV7-2 and TRBJ1-3, with 8 bases matching TRBD1. The CDR3 has 15 residues. Looked up from germline, CDR1 is SGHTA and CDR2 is FQGNSA. Trimming at V came to 1 base and at J to 7 bases, leaving 6 bases not matched to a gene. This CDR3 is CASSLEGYRGNTIYF. The CDR3 bases are TGTGCCAGCAGCTTAGAAGGGTACAGGGGGAACACCATATATTTT.

CDR3 region: CASSPQFLGGSEAFF. The CDR3 DNA follows: TGTGCCAGCAGCCCTCAGTTTCTAGGGGGATCTGAAGCTTTCTTT. The rearrangement uses TRBV7-2 and TRBJ1-1, with D maybe TRBD1 (6 bases). V lost 5 bases to trimming and J lost 6 bases, with 19 bases between them. Germline V lookup: CDR1 SGHTA, CDR2 FQGNSA. This CDR3 spans 15 amino acids.

The rearrangement uses TRBV9 and TRBJ1-1; no clear D. Trimming removed 0 bases from V and 2 bases from J, with 11 bases in between. The CDR3 consists of 15 residues. In germline, CDR1 is SGDLS, CDR2 YYNGEE. CDR3 sequence reads: CASSVVDTRNTEAFF. In DNA form, the CDR3 reads TGTGCCAGCAGCGTAGTAGACACCCGCAACACTGAAGCTTTCTTT.

The rearrangement links TRBV19 to TRBJ2-2, with D maybe TRBD2 (5 bases). V shed 3 bases and J shed 2 bases, with 7 bases lying between them. This CDR3 comprises 14 residues. Germline values: CDR1 LNHDA, CDR2 SQIVND (reference sequence). In nucleotides, the CDR3 is TGTGCCAGTAGTATTACGGGAAACACCGGGGAGCTGTTTTTT. Protein: CASSITGNTGELFF.

The V and J genes are TRBV5-5 and TRBJ1-6; D not resolved. Germline values: CDR1 SGHKS, CDR2 YYEKEE (reference sequence). With 3 bases removed from V and 0 bases from J, the gap between germline ends came to 13 bases. The CDR3 has 17 residues. CDR3 amino acids: CASSSPSGSSYNSPLHF. The CDR3 bases are TGTGCCAGCAGCTCACCGTCGGGAAGCTCCTATAATTCACCCCTCCACTTT.

The V and J genes are TRBV11-3 and TRBJ1-2; 8 nucleotides agree with TRBD1. Germline V gene lookup returns CDR1 SGHNT and CDR2 YENEEA. This CDR3 has 16 amino acids. V shed 5 bases and J 2 bases; nucleotides not matched to a gene: 10. In nucleotides, the CDR3 is TGTGCCAGCAGCCCGGGACAGGTCCGCGGAAACTATGGCTACACCTTC. Its translation: CASSPGQVRGNYGYTF.

V gene TRBV6-5 combines with J gene TRBJ2-7; 9 bases agree with TRBD1. V lost 5 bases and J lost 5; bases outside the gene matches: 7. In germline, CDR1 is MNHEY, CDR2 SVGAGI. CDR3 length: 14 amino acids. DNA of the CDR3: TGTGCCAGCAGTCCCCTGGACAGGGGCCACGAGCAGTACTTC. It codes for CASSPLDRGHEQYF.

The chain employs TRBV7-8 and TRBJ1-2; TRBD1 matches 8 bases. Per germline, CDR1 SGHVS and CDR2 FQNEAQ. The CDR3 extends over 18 amino acids. The J segment lost 4 bases and the V segment lost 1 base, leaving 14 bases of the junction unmatched. The CDR3 is CASSLVLSVRDRFYGYTF. In nucleotides, the CDR3 is TGTGCCAGCAGCTTAGTCCTATCAGTACGGGACAGGTTCTATGGCTACACCTTC.

In this sample, this clone turned up a few times. The chain couples TRBV2 to TRBJ1-6; D might be TRBD1 (5 bases). The germline V and J ends were trimmed by 5 bases and 8 bases, with 10 bases remaining between them. This CDR3 has 13 amino acids. Looked up from germline, CDR1 is SNHLY and CDR2 is FYNNEI. The CDR3 nucleotides read TGTGCCAGCAGTATACAGGAATATTCACCCCTCCACTTT. Protein sequence: CASSIQEYSPLHF.

The chain employs TRBV4-1 and TRBJ1-1, with D possibly being TRBD1 (5 bases). The CDR3 length is 16 residues. Per germline, CDR1 MGHRA and CDR2 YSYEKL. Between the trimmed V and J ends, which lost 2 bases and 1 base, there was a span of 14 bases. The CDR3 spells CASSQLPTAKNTEAFF. The DNA of the CDR3 is TGCGCCAGCAGCCAACTCCCGACAGCGAAGAACACTGAAGCTTTCTTT.

The chain carries TRBV5-1 and TRBJ2-7; D perhaps matches TRBD2 (6 bases). The CDR3 contains 14 residues. V lost 3 bases, J lost 5 bases, and 15 bases lay in between. CDR1 is SGHRS and CDR2 is YFSETQ in the germline V gene. This CDR3 reads CASSYGTPVDEQYF. CDR3 nucleotides: TGCGCCAGCAGCTACGGGACTCCCGTCGACGAGCAGTACTTC.

The chain couples TRBV6-5 to TRBJ1-1; 8 bases line up with TRBD1. The CDR3 has 15 amino acids. Germline CDR1 MNHEY, CDR2 SVGAGI. V shed 5 bases, J shed 2 bases, and the junction held 7 bases outside the gene matches. CDR3 DNA: TGTGCCAGCAGTCGGGGACAGGCGCCAAACACTGAAGCTTTCTTT. This sequence encodes CASSRGQAPNTEAFF.

This rearrangement joins TRBV5-1 to TRBJ1-3, with D possibly TRBD1 on 6 matching bases. Germline V gene sequence: CDR1 SGHRS, CDR2 YFSETQ. The CDR3 extends over 14 amino acids. V was trimmed by 5 bases and J by 2 bases, leaving 11 bases between them. Written as DNA, the CDR3 is TGCGCCAGCAGACCCCAGGGGACTGGAAACACCATATATTTT. Translated, it gives CASRPQGTGNTIYF.

This clone was observed a single time. CDR3: CASSYQSREVWYGYTF. Here the CDR3 DNA reads TGTGCCAGCAGTTACCAATCCAGGGAGGTTTGGTATGGCTACACCTTC. This chain joins TRBV6-5 and TRBJ1-2, with D possibly matching TRBD1 (5 bases). This CDR3 is 16 amino acids long. Germline assignment: CDR1 MNHEY and CDR2 SVGAGI. With 2 bases removed from V and 5 bases from J, the gap between germline ends came to 18 bases.

The V gene is TRBV6-1, the J gene TRBJ1-2; D gene uncertain. The V end was cut by 1 base, the J end by 2 bases, with 8 bases between. The germline gives CDR1 MNHNS, CDR2 SASEGT. CDR3 size: 14 residues. The CDR3 loop reads CASSEGGLNYGYTF. CDR3 nucleotide sequence: TGTGCCAGCAGTGAAGGCGGCTTGAACTATGGCTACACCTTC.

This chain uses TRBV5-6 with TRBJ1-1, with D possibly being TRBD1 (6 bases). CDR1 and CDR2 (germline): SGHDT, YYEEEE. V lost 3 bases to trimming and J lost 2 bases, with 14 bases between them. CDR3 length equals 15 residues. The CDR3 nucleotides are TGTGCCAGCAGCTGGACCGGGACAAGAAACACTGAAGCTTTCTTT. It encodes CASSWTGTRNTEAFF.

J is TRBJ1-5 and V is TRBV9; 7 positions match TRBD1. The germline gives CDR1 SGDLS, CDR2 YYNGEE. After removal of 0 bases from V and 5 bases from J, the junction contained 5 bases not matched to a gene. The CDR3 is 15 amino acids. The CDR3 sequence: CASSVDPGTDQPQHF. As DNA, the CDR3 is TGTGCCAGCAGCGTAGATCCCGGGACAGATCAGCCCCAGCATTTT.

The chain has TRBV10-2 and TRBJ1-1; 7 bases match TRBD1. Germline V gene sequence: CDR1 WSHSY, CDR2 SAAADI. This CDR3 contains 15 residues. V shed 6 bases and J 1 base; nucleotides not matched to a gene: 8. For the CDR3, the DNA is TGCGCCAGCAGCGCCCCGACAGGGACGAACACTGAAGCTTTCTTT. Translating it yields CASSAPTGTNTEAFF.

The J gene is TRBJ1-4, the V gene TRBV25-1, with TRBD1 as a possible D gene (6 bases). The CDR3 runs 16 residues. Germline-derived CDR1 and CDR2 are MGHDK and SYGVNS. The V and J ends lost 3 bases and 5 bases respectively, with 16 bases between them. CDR3 protein: CASSDLCGQLNEKLFF. The CDR3 DNA reads as TGTGCCAGCAGTGACTTATGCGGACAGCTGAATGAAAAACTGTTTTTT.

V usage is TRBV27 and J usage is TRBJ2-1; D gene uncertain. Trimming took off 6 bases at V and 2 bases at J, with 14 bases between the two ends. CDR3 length: 15 residues. From germline, CDR1 is MNHEY and CDR2 SMNVEV (reference sequence). Here the CDR3 DNA reads TGTGCCAGCAGCCTAGGTAGTCGGACCTACAATGAGCAGTTCTTC. This translates into CASSLGSRTYNEQFF.

The gene calls are TRBV4-2 and TRBJ2-1; 12 bases match TRBD2. Per the germline V gene, CDR1 is LGHNA and CDR2 is YNFKEQ. The CDR3 is 17 residues long. J was trimmed by 8 bases and V by 1 base; bases with no gene match: 9. The chain's CDR3 is CASSQAPLAGGRDEQFF. The CDR3 nucleotides are TGTGCCAGCAGCCAAGCGCCTCTAGCGGGGGGGCGGGATGAGCAGTTCTTC.

The chain joins TRBV5-4 to TRBJ1-1, with a possible D match to TRBD1 (5 bases). Germline V gene data show CDR1 as SGHNT and CDR2 as YYREEE (reference sequence). The CDR3 spans 14 residues. V was cut by 0 bases and J by 4 bases, with 10 bases left in between. CDR3 sequence reads: CASSLGSGGTEAFF. CDR3 DNA sequence: TGTGCCAGCAGCTTGGGGTCGGGGGGCACTGAAGCTTTCTTT.

The CDR3 nucleotides are TGTGCCAGCAGCCCGAGGACAGGGTACACTGAAGCTTTCTTT. Protein sequence: CASSPRTGYTEAFF. The chain recombines TRBV4-2 with TRBJ1-1; TRBD1 matches 8 bases. This CDR3 has 14 residues. The V gene's germline CDR1 is LGHNA and CDR2 YNFKEQ. Germline trimming cut 4 bases from V and 3 bases from J; bases unmatched to any gene: 4.

The chain recombines TRBV5-1 with TRBJ2-1; D is perhaps TRBD1 (5 bases). Germline-derived CDR1 and CDR2 are SGHRS and YFSETQ. V lost 6 bases and J lost 5, with 15 bases in between. CDR3 length equals 14 residues. The CDR3 coding sequence is TGCGCCAGCACTAACTGGGGCGCCCACAATGAGCAGTTCTTC. It codes for CASTNWGAHNEQFF. Filled out from reference TRBV5-1 and TRBJ2-1, the complete variable domain reads KAGVTQTPRYLIKTRGQQVTLSCSPISGHRSVSWYQQTPGQGLQFLFEYFSETQRNKGNFPGRFSGRQFSNSRSEMNVSTLELGDSALYLCASTNWGAHNEQFFGPGTRLTVL.

This clone was seen only once. The V gene is TRBV25-1, the J gene TRBJ2-2, with D possibly matching TRBD1 (6 bases). V gave up 10 bases and J gave up 5 bases, with 8 bases separating them. This CDR3 has 11 residues. The germline gives CDR1 MGHDK, CDR2 SYGVNS. Here the CDR3 reads CAIQGTGELFF. The CDR3 DNA follows: TGTGCCATACAGGGAACCGGGGAGCTGTTTTTT. Drawing the rest from reference TRBV25-1 and TRBJ2-2, the complete variable domain is EADIYQTPRYLVIGTGKKITLECSQTMGHDKMYWYQQDPGMELHLIHYSYGVNSTEKGDLSSESTVSRIRTEHFPLTLESARPSHTSQYLCAIQGTGELFFGEGSRLTVL.

This clone was detected a few times. The CDR3 sequence: CASMVGQALIYGYTF. CDR3 nucleotides: TGTGCCAGCATGGTGGGACAGGCGTTGATCTATGGCTACACCTTC. This chain connects TRBV2 to TRBJ1-2; TRBD1 matches at 8 bases. The germline V gene has CDR1 SNHLY and CDR2 FYNNEI. This CDR3 has 15 residues. The V segment lost 7 bases and the J segment 4 bases; nucleotides outside the gene matches: 11. The full variable domain, its missing parts supplied by reference TRBV2 and TRBJ1-2, is EPEVTQTPSHQVTQMGQEVILRCVPISNHLYFYWYRQILGQKVEFLVSFYNNEISEKSEIFDDQFSVERPDGSNFTLKIRSTKLEDSAMYFCASMVGQALIYGYTFGSGTRLTVV.